One sample yielded the 13 T cell receptor beta chains listed below, sequenced in a study of T cell clones after liver transplantation. Generated by immunoSEQ multiplex PCR, the TCRdb table keeps only in-frame clones and is missing some. The table includes tens of thousands of clones, approximately 87% detected once. The material sequenced was CD4+ T cells from blood, taken at the 22-month timepoint. The receptors derive from a human patient who received a liver transplant. Some of the T cells might come from the graft donor.

The V gene is TRBV4-3, the J gene TRBJ2-7; TRBD2 matches at 11 bases. This CDR3 region has 15 residues. The V gene's germline CDR1 is LGHNA and CDR2 YSLEER. V was pared by 2 bases and J by 5 bases, with 5 bases of the junction left unmatched. The CDR3 reads CASSQRLAGFNEQYF. The DNA for the CDR3 is TGCGCCAGCAGCCAAAGACTAGCGGGGTTTAACGAGCAGTACTTC.

The chain links TRBV5-6 to TRBJ1-4; no firm D call. The CDR3 is 12 amino acids. Germline lookup yields CDR1 SGHDT and CDR2 YYEEEE. The V end was cut by 2 bases, the J end by 8 bases, with 7 bases between. The CDR3 DNA reads TGTGCCAGCAGCTTCGGCGAGGAAAAACTGTTTTTT. The encoded protein is CASSFGEEKLFF.

CDR3 loop: CSVVNIYEQYF. The CDR3 nucleotides read TGCAGCGTTGTAAACATCTACGAGCAGTACTTC. The V and J genes are TRBV29-1 and TRBJ2-7; D ambiguous. There are 11 residues in the CDR3. Trimming removed 4 bases from V and 3 bases from J, with 7 bases in between. Germline-derived CDR1 and CDR2 are SQVTM and ANQGSEA.

The rearrangement joins TRBV19 to TRBJ2-7; weak D call: TRBD1 (5 bases). The CDR3 is 14 residues long. Germline loops: CDR1 LNHDA, CDR2 SQIVND (reference sequence). V lost 5 bases to trimming and J lost 1 base, with 12 bases between them. The CDR3 is CASSENAGSYEQYF. The CDR3 DNA reads as TGTGCCAGTAGTGAGAACGCAGGGTCCTACGAGCAGTACTTC.

The chain recombines TRBV7-3 with TRBJ2-5; D gene ambiguous. V was pared by 1 base and J by 7 bases, with 16 bases between. Germline CDR1 SGHTA, CDR2 FQGTGA. The CDR3 is 15 amino acids. The CDR3 region has the DNA TGTGCCAGCAGCTTAAGTCATGGCCCCCGGCCGACCCAGTACTTC. Translation gives CASSLSHGPRPTQYF.

The count of this clone is one. The chain combines TRBV18 with TRBJ2-2; D is undetermined. CDR3 length equals 16 residues. Deletions cut 5 bases from V and 1 base from J, with 14 bases between. Germline lookup yields CDR1 KGHSH and CDR2 LQKENI. The CDR3 nucleotides are TGTGCCAGCTCAACTCGGCGACCACAGAACACCGGGGAGCTGTTTTTT. Residues: CASSTRRPQNTGELFF.

The genes are TRBV5-1 and TRBJ2-4, with TRBD1 identical over 9 bases. Germline V gene sequence: CDR1 SGHRS, CDR2 YFSETQ. CDR3 length: 16 amino acids. J lost 2 bases, V lost 4 bases, and 7 bases had no gene match. As DNA, the CDR3 is TGCGCCAGCAGCCGGGACAGGGACGTAACCAAAAACATTCAGTACTTC. It codes for CASSRDRDVTKNIQYF.

The chain has TRBV7-9 and TRBJ2-5, with unresolved D. V was trimmed by 1 base and J by 2 bases, leaving 11 bases between them. The CDR3 length is 15 residues. The germline CDR1 and CDR2 sequences are SEHNR and FQNEAQ (reference sequence). The CDR3 region has the DNA TGTGCCAGCAGCTTAGGCAGGCTGGAACAAGAGACCCAGTACTTC. It encodes CASSLGRLEQETQYF.

This clone has only a few counts. The CDR3 protein is CASDPGAGAGDTQYF. The DNA for the CDR3 is TGTGCTAGTGACCCTGGGGCCGGGGCCGGAGATACGCAGTATTTT. The chain carries TRBV12-5 and TRBJ2-3; D may be TRBD1 or TRBD2 (5 bases each). Germline lookup yields CDR1 LGHNT and CDR2 FRNRAP. The V end lost 7 bases, the J end lost 5 bases, and 19 bases lay between the germline ends. This CDR3 region has 15 residues. Using reference TRBV12-5 and TRBJ2-3 for the parts outside the CDR3, the full variable domain is DARVTQTPRHKVTEMGQEVTMRCQPILGHNTVFWYRQTMMQGLELLAYFRNRAPLDDSGMPKDRFSAEMPDATLATLKIQPSEPRDSAVYFCASDPGAGAGDTQYFGPGTRLTVL.

The chain employs TRBV7-9 and TRBJ2-5; weak D call: TRBD2 (6 bases). This CDR3 has 19 amino acids. Germline V gene data show CDR1 as SEHNR and CDR2 as FQNEAQ (reference sequence). The V end lost 5 bases, the J end lost 3 bases, and 28 bases lay between the germline ends. CDR3 in amino acids: CASSPGEDSGRPTKETQYF. The CDR3 DNA follows: TGTGCCAGCAGCCCCGGTGAGGATAGCGGACGACCTACCAAAGAGACCCAGTACTTC.

J is TRBJ1-1 and V is TRBV28; D is perhaps TRBD1 (5 bases). V was clipped by 6 bases and J by 1 base, with 9 bases between them. Germline CDR1 is MDHEN and CDR2 is SYDVKM. The CDR3 runs 13 residues. The CDR3 nucleotides are TGTGCCAGCAGAAGGACACAGAACACTGAAGCTTTCTTT. Amino acids: CASRRTQNTEAFF.

The genes are TRBV10-3 and TRBJ2-3, with 10 positions matching TRBD2. This CDR3 is 17 amino acids long. The V and J ends lost 0 bases and 6 bases, in that order; junction bases with no gene match: 9. In germline, CDR1 is ENHRY, CDR2 SYGVKD. CDR3 residues: CAISESVASGSPDTQYF. As DNA, the CDR3 is TGTGCCATCAGTGAGTCGGTGGCTAGCGGGAGTCCGGATACGCAGTATTTT.

In DNA, the CDR3 is TGCGCCAGCAGCCAGGTGGGGTCCGGGACTAGCGGGACCCCTTGGGGGACCTACGAGCAGTACTTC. Translation gives CASSQVGSGTSGTPWGTYEQYF. The J gene is TRBJ2-7, the V gene TRBV4-3, with 13 positions matching TRBD2. The CDR3 is 22 residues long. The germline V gene encodes CDR1 LGHNA and CDR2 YSLEER. With V trimmed by 3 bases and J by 2 bases, 22 bases remained unmatched.